Listed here are 9 T cell receptor beta chains from one sample, sequenced in a study of T cells in Graves' hyperthyroidism and ophthalmopathy (dated by TCRdb to the late 2010s). The library was built by means of multiplex PCR. The data were produced on an Illumina HiSeq 2000. Amplification of TCR beta CDR3 regions was carried out from RNA transcripts. The TCR CDR3 was subjected to a first round of RT-PCR using the HTBI primer set and the Qiagen OneStep RT-PCR kit. TCRdb took the public reads, trimmed them with fastp at Q25, ran MiXCR for clone calling and kept in-frame beta chains. Each record represents a unique CDR3 protein, reported with the most common genes and DNA among its rows. This sample gives about 640,000 distinct CDR3 sequences in total; under 25% of them show up just once. The top ten constitute approximately 30% of the sample. The source material was blood. Source of these receptors: a man under 40 with Graves' ophthalmopathy.

The V gene is TRBV10-3, the J gene TRBJ2-1; D not certain. Trimming took off 0 bases at V and 10 bases at J, with 10 bases between the two ends. The CDR3 is 13 residues long. CDR1 and CDR2 from the germline V gene are ENHRY and SYGVKD. The CDR3 here is CAISESASPEQFF. The CDR3 DNA reads as TGTGCCATCAGTGAGTCGGCCTCCCCGGAGCAGTTCTTC.

This clonotype occurred a few times. This chain joins TRBV30 and TRBJ2-1, with 12 nucleotides matching TRBD2. Germline V CDR1 and CDR2: GTSNPN, SVGIG (reference sequence). Trimming at V came to 4 bases and at J to 5 bases, leaving 3 bases not matched to a gene. This CDR3 has 14 residues. CDR3 in DNA: TGTGCCTGGATCTCTAGCGGGGGGGACAATGAGCAGTTCTTC. The encoded protein is CAWISSGGDNEQFF.

This clonotype was detected many times. The genes are TRBV2 and TRBJ1-1, with D possibly TRBD1 on 6 matching bases. Trimming pared 4 bases from V and 4 bases from J, leaving 22 bases between. The CDR3 runs 17 residues. Germline V lookup: CDR1 SNHLY, CDR2 FYNNEI. The CDR3 loop is CASSGPRQGGSFTEAFF. In nucleotides, the CDR3 is TGTGCCAGCAGTGGCCCCCGCCAAGGGGGGAGTTTCACTGAAGCTTTCTTT.

This clonotype was recorded at least ten times. The chain carries TRBV12-3 or TRBV12-4 and TRBJ2-3, with 7 bases identical to TRBD2. Trimming at V came to 4 bases and at J to 0 bases, leaving 4 bases not matched to a gene. The CDR3 runs to 15 residues. CDR3 sequence: CASSSASGSTDTQYF. DNA for the CDR3: TGTGCCAGCAGTTCGGCTAGCGGAAGCACAGATACGCAGTATTTT.

The sample holds many counts of this clonotype. The chain combines TRBV11-2 with TRBJ1-1; D is possibly TRBD1 (6 bases). With 5 bases removed from V and 0 bases from J, the gap between germline ends came to 10 bases. CDR1 is SGHAT and CDR2 is FQNNGV in the germline V gene. The CDR3 sequence is 14 residues long. CDR3 region: CASSKGQLNTEAFF. In nucleotides, the CDR3 is TGTGCCAGCAGCAAAGGACAGCTGAACACTGAAGCTTTCTTT.

This clonotype has at least ten counts. The V gene is TRBV28, the J gene TRBJ2-4, with D hard to call. V lost 4 bases and J lost 7, with 5 bases in between. CDR1 is MDHEN, CDR2 SYDVKM, per germline. This CDR3 region has 11 residues. The CDR3 DNA follows: TGTGCCAGCAGTTATGGGAACATTCAGTACTTC. Translated: CASSYGNIQYF.

In its sample, this clonotype was seen many times. The chain is built from TRBV11-2 and TRBJ2-7; no clear D. CDR3 length equals 14 residues. V lost 5 bases, J lost 4 bases, and 15 bases lay in between. Germline loops: CDR1 SGHAT, CDR2 FQNNGV. The CDR3 DNA follows: TGTGCCAGCAGCCTAAGCCCAGGTCCTTACGAGCAGTACTTC. Protein sequence: CASSLSPGPYEQYF.

This clonotype showed up just a few times. The chain employs TRBV6-1 and TRBJ2-5; 11 bases line up with TRBD1. Germline V gene sequence: CDR1 MNHNS, CDR2 SASEGT. The V gene end was trimmed by 10 bases and the J gene end by 5 bases; junction bases not matched to a gene: 9. The length of the CDR3 is 14 residues. The CDR3 loop reads CAILPDRGRETQYF. DNA for the CDR3: TGTGCCATCTTACCGGACAGGGGGCGTGAGACCCAGTACTTC.

The chain is built from TRBV24-1 and TRBJ1-5; D ambiguous. The CDR3 loop spans 13 amino acids. Germline assignment: CDR1 KGHDR and CDR2 SFDVKD. Between the trimmed V and J ends, which lost 6 bases and 9 bases, there was a span of 14 bases. The CDR3 DNA sequence: TGTGCCACCAGTTCCCCAGGTCGGAGGCCCCAGCATTTT. Its protein is CATSSPGRRPQHF.